The 14 T cell receptor beta chains given below trace back to one sample, sequenced in a study of blood T cell repertoires in COVID-19. This table comes from immunoSEQ multiplex PCR, and its TCRdb copy is limited to in-frame clones, with some not included. This sample has fewer than 300,000 clones, with about 90% found just once. Material for sequencing was peripheral blood. These receptor sequences come from a middle-aged woman who had recovered from COVID-19.

This clone was seen a handful of times. This rearrangement joins TRBV2 to TRBJ1-4; 11 bases are shared with TRBD1. The CDR3 length is 16 residues. V lost 3 bases to trimming and J lost 8 bases; unmatched junction nucleotides: 8. Germline CDR1 SNHLY, CDR2 FYNNEI. CDR3 residues: CASSEWTGGLREKLFF. The CDR3 DNA is TGTGCCAGCAGTGAGTGGACAGGGGGCTTGCGAGAAAAACTGTTTTTT.

The CDR3 loop reads CASSLVDRNTGELFF. DNA for the CDR3: TGTGCCAGCAGCTTGGTGGACAGGAACACCGGGGAGCTGTTTTTT. The J gene is TRBJ2-2, the V gene TRBV5-6, with D possibly matching TRBD1 (6 bases). V lost 0 bases, J lost 1 base, and 7 bases lay in between. The CDR3 spans 15 residues. Per the germline V gene, CDR1 is SGHDT and CDR2 is YYEEEE.

This sequence joins TRBV19 and TRBJ1-5; D might be TRBD1 (5 bases). Germline V CDR1 and CDR2: LNHDA, SQIVND (reference sequence). The V and J ends lost 0 bases and 6 bases respectively, with 9 bases between them. The CDR3 sequence is 14 residues long. CDR3 DNA sequence: TGTGCCAGTAGTATAGATCTGGGGGGTCAGCCCCAGCATTTT. Protein: CASSIDLGGQPQHF.

V and J are TRBV28 and TRBJ1-1; D is uncertain. V was clipped by 5 bases and J by 5 bases, with 12 bases between them. This CDR3 contains 13 residues. Germline lookup yields CDR1 MDHEN and CDR2 SYDVKM. The DNA of the CDR3 is TGTGCCAGCAGTCCCAGTGGGAGGACTGAAGCTTTCTTT. It is translated as CASSPSGRTEAFF. Combining the CDR3 with reference TRBV28 and TRBJ1-1 gives the whole variable domain DVKVTQSSRYLVKRTGEKVFLECVQDMDHENMFWYRQDPGLGLRLIYFSYDVKMKEKGDIPEGYSVSREKKERFSLILESASTNQTSMYLCASSPSGRTEAFFGQGTRLTVV.

V gene TRBV19 combines with J gene TRBJ2-6; TRBD1 agrees at 8 bases. CDR3 length equals 18 residues. The V segment lost 4 bases and the J segment 2 bases; nucleotides outside the gene matches: 10. Germline loops: CDR1 LNHDA, CDR2 SQIVND (reference sequence). CDR3 protein: CASSTNTGQAAGANVLTF. The CDR3 region has the DNA TGTGCCAGTAGTACTAACACGGGACAGGCCGCTGGGGCCAACGTCCTGACTTTC.

The chain joins TRBV9 to TRBJ1-1, with 11 bases lining up with TRBD1. CDR3 length equals 15 residues. Germline V lookup: CDR1 SGDLS, CDR2 YYNGEE. Trimming took 4 bases from V and 6 from J; bases not matched to a gene: 8. The CDR3 bases are TGTGCCAGCAGCCTCATGGGACAGGGGGGTTCTGAAGCTTTCTTT. This codes for CASSLMGQGGSEAFF.

The chain combines TRBV7-9 with TRBJ2-5; a possible D gene is TRBD2 (5 bases). Germline CDR1 SEHNR, CDR2 FQNEAQ (reference sequence). The V gene lost 7 bases and the J gene lost 3 bases, with 15 bases spanning the gap. The CDR3 runs 14 residues. The CDR3 nucleotides are TGTGCCAGCAACAAGAGGGCAGAGGAAGAGACCCAGTACTTC. Its translation is CASNKRAEEETQYF. The whole variable domain, remainder taken from reference TRBV7-9 and TRBJ2-5, is DTGVSQNPRHKITKRGQNVTFRCDPISEHNRLYWYRQTLGQGPEFLTYFQNEAQLEKSRLLSDRFSAERPKGSFSTLEIQRTEQGDSAMYLCASNKRAEEETQYFGPGTRLLVL.

The rearrangement links TRBV7-8 to TRBJ1-3; D is unclear. Germline CDR1 and CDR2: SGHVS and FQNEAQ. The CDR3 runs to 13 residues. V shed 1 base and J shed 4 bases, with 5 bases lying between them. The CDR3 coding sequence is TGTGCCAGCAGCTTAGTTCCGGGAAACACCATATATTTT. This sequence encodes CASSLVPGNTIYF.

The chain uses TRBV6-5 and TRBJ1-3; tentatively, D is TRBD1 (5 bases). CDR1 MNHEY and CDR2 SVGAGI come from the germline V gene. There are 16 residues in the CDR3. V dropped 0 bases and J dropped 1 base, with 10 bases sitting between them. The CDR3 DNA is TGTGCCAGCAGTTACTCGAACAGGCGATCTGGAAACACCATATATTTT. Translation gives CASSYSNRRSGNTIYF.

This clone was counted a few times. This chain joins TRBV5-6 and TRBJ1-3; 7 bases fit TRBD1. CDR3 length equals 17 residues. Germline V gene sequence: CDR1 SGHDT, CDR2 YYEEEE. Germline trimming cut 1 base from V and 1 base from J; bases unmatched to any gene: 8. The CDR3 loop is CASSLFPGGVSGNTIYF. CDR3 nucleotide sequence: TGTGCCAGCAGCTTGTTTCCAGGGGGTGTTTCTGGAAACACCATATATTTT.

V is TRBV7-9 and J is TRBJ2-7; D is ambiguous. Germline lookup yields CDR1 SEHNR and CDR2 FQNEAQ (reference sequence). CDR3 length: 15 residues. With 5 bases removed from V and 0 bases from J, the gap between germline ends came to 14 bases. In nucleotides, the CDR3 is TGTGCCAGCAGCCCTCCTAGAGGCCTCTCCTACGAGCAGTACTTC. Translation gives CASSPPRGLSYEQYF.

The gene calls are TRBV15 and TRBJ1-2; D unresolved. V was trimmed by 1 base and J by 1 base, leaving 13 bases between them. Germline assignment: CDR1 LNHNV and CDR2 YYDKDF (reference sequence). The length of the CDR3 is 16 residues. CDR3 coding DNA: TGTGCCACCAGCAGAGTCCGAACTGGAGGTAACTATGGCTACACCTTC. Translated, it gives CATSRVRTGGNYGYTF.

The V call is TRBV30, the J call TRBJ1-2; 12 nucleotides match TRBD1. The CDR3 runs 13 residues. J was trimmed by 7 bases and V by 5 bases; bases with no gene match: 5. Germline V CDR1 and CDR2: GTSNPN, SVGIG (reference sequence). CDR3 amino acids: CAWDGTGGIGYTF. CDR3 coding DNA: TGTGCCTGGGACGGGACAGGGGGCATTGGCTACACCTTC.

The rearrangement uses TRBV25-1 and TRBJ1-6, with a weak D call TRBD1 (5 bases). This CDR3 has 10 amino acids. Looked up from germline, CDR1 is MGHDK and CDR2 is SYGVNS. The CDR3 is CGGDNSPLHF. DNA for the CDR3: TGTGGGGGGGATAATTCACCCCTCCACTTT.